This T cell receptor beta chain was recovered during a study of blood T cell repertoires in COVID-19. Study information: Both acute and convalescent COVID-19 samples were obtained from the United States, Italy and Spain.

The V and J ends lost 4 bases and 3 bases respectively, with 16 bases between them. CDR1 is SGHDN and CDR2 is FVKESK in the germline V gene. The CDR3 totals 16 residues. Some clones are missing from TCRdb's copy, which holds only in-frame ones; the method was immunoSEQ multiplex PCR. The sample includes a few hundred thousand clones, around 90% seen only once; the top ten take about 2%. This receptor was identified in a man aged 18 to 30 with active or convalescent COVID-19. This chain connects TRBV14 to TRBJ2-1, with D perhaps TRBD2 (6 bases). The sequenced sample consisted of peripheral blood. CDR3 region: CASSPRPGLNYNEQFF. For the CDR3, the DNA is TGTGCCAGCAGCCCTCGGCCGGGACTTAACTACAATGAGCAGTTCTTC.